This T cell receptor beta chain was recovered during a study of blood T cells in healthy people across ages. PCR was performed a second time for about 6 to 12 cycles using a sample-barcoded 5' primer and a J-beta primer mix. Via MiXCR, TCRdb re-called the 5' RACE reads, giving one row per CDR3 protein. The sample carries about 800,000 distinct CDR3 sequences, just under 25% recorded once. Every donor contributed about 10 milliliters of peripheral blood by blood draw. This clonotype appeared a few times. Germline CDR1 and CDR2: MNHEY and SMNVEV (reference sequence). The CDR3 is 17 residues long. V was clipped by 4 bases and J by 1 base, with 14 bases between them. This sample was shared with a second study, whose subject was T cells of mothers and their children. That report notes: The extracted RNA was employed in its entirety for cDNA synthesis, at 1.5 ug per 15 ul. Related and unrelated pairs show TCR recombination output that thymic selection shapes similarly.

The chain recombines TRBV27 with TRBJ2-6, with D tentatively TRBD2 (5 bases). The sequenced material came from blood. The clonotype was recovered from a boy younger than 18 in good health. The CDR3 DNA sequence: TGTGCCAGCAGTTCTGCCAGCCCGGGGTCTGGGGCCAACGTCCTGACTTTC. Translation gives CASSSASPGSGANVLTF.